This is a list of T cell receptor beta chains from one sample in a study of regulatory T cells in long-lasting Graves disease. A single record per CDR3 protein comes from TCRdb applying MiXCR to the multiplex PCR reads. Among 600,000 to 850,000 distinct CDR3 sequences listed, about 30% were seen once. Sequenced material: peripheral blood mononuclear cells (PBMCs), taken when the disease was refractory, from a patient treated with antithyroid drugs. These receptors all come from a female donor with Graves disease. Both conserved end residues are part of each CDR3. D genes are given only for firm matches. Some rows have no size entry. The others give once, few or many, or a class for an expanded clone.

J	V	D	size	DNA	CDR3
TRBJ1-2	TRBV12-3/TRBV12-4	-	many	TGTGCCAGTACCCTAGGGGACACCGGCTACACCTTC	CASTLGDTGYTF
TRBJ2-2	TRBV7-2	-	few	TGTGCCAGCAGCTTAGCGGCGGGTAGTAAGCTGTTTTTT	CASSLAAGSKLFF
TRBJ1-2	TRBV29-1	-	few	TGCAGCGTTGAAGTCGGCGGTAACTATGGCTACACCTTC	CSVEVGGNYGYTF
TRBJ1-6	TRBV5-1	TRBD1	many	TGCGCCAGCAGCTTGGACGGACAGGGGAATTCACCCCTCCACTTT	CASSLDGQGNSPLHF
TRBJ2-7	TRBV29-1	-	few	TGCAGCGTTGAAGAAAACCCTTCCTCCTACGAGCAGTACTTC	CSVEENPSSYEQYF
TRBJ2-5	TRBV20-1	TRBD2	-	TGCAGTGCTAGAGATTTCCGAGCGGGATCTGTGGAGACCCAGTACTTC	CSARDFRAGSVETQYF
TRBJ1-1	TRBV5-1	-	-	TGCGCCAGCAGCTTGGTGGAGGGCAACACTGAAGCTTTCTTT	CASSLVEGNTEAFF
TRBJ1-1	TRBV12-3/TRBV12-4	-	many	TGTGCCAGCAGTTTGGGGACTCTCACGAACACTGAAGCTTTCTTT	CASSLGTLTNTEAFF
TRBJ2-7	TRBV19	TRBD2	few	TGTGCCAGTAGTATCCGACTAGCCTCCTACGAGCAGTACTTC	CASSIRLASYEQYF
TRBJ1-5	TRBV12-5	-	few	TGTGCTAGTGGTTTGCCCACCTCCCCCGACACGGCAGCCGGGGCCCAGCATTTT	CASGLPTSPDTAAGAQHF
TRBJ2-7	TRBV20-1	TRBD1	many	TGCAGTGTCCCGGACAGGCGAACCTACGAGCAGTACTTC	CSVPDRRTYEQYF
TRBJ1-6	TRBV5-5	-	few	TGTGCCAGCAGCTGGGATCAGGGATATGCGTATAATTCACCCCTCCACTTT	CASSWDQGYAYNSPLHF
TRBJ1-2	TRBV30	-	-	TGTGCCGGCCTCCCCCCAGGTCGTTATGGCTACACCTTC	CAGLPPGRYGYTF
TRBJ2-5	TRBV6-1	TRBD1	-	TGTGCCAGCAGTGAATTACCGAGACAGGGTGGGATCAAACCTCAAGAGACCCAGTACTTC	CASSELPRQGGIKPQETQYF
TRBJ1-1	TRBV2	-	-	TGTGCCAGCAGGGACACTTTGAACACTGAAGCTTTCTTT	CASRDTLNTEAFF
TRBJ1-2	TRBV12-3/TRBV12-4	TRBD1	few	TGTGCCAGCAAAGGGACAGGCTACTATGGCTACACCTTC	CASKGTGYYGYTF
TRBJ1-5	TRBV19	-	-	TGTGCCAGTAGTATAAGGGGGGAGGGTGGGGTAAGCAATCAGCCCCAGCATTTT	CASSIRGEGGVSNQPQHF
TRBJ1-5	TRBV30	-	-	TGTGCCTGGAGTGTACGACGGGGTGTCGGCAATCAGCCCCAGCATTTT	CAWSVRRGVGNQPQHF
TRBJ1-1	TRBV7-9	-	-	TGTGCCAGCAGCTTAGAGGGGCAGACTCCAGCTTTCTTT	CASSLEGQTPAFF
TRBJ1-5	TRBV19	-	few	TGTGCCAGTAGCAGACAGGAGGCTCAGCCCCAGCATTTT	CASSRQEAQPQHF
TRBJ2-7	TRBV20-1	TRBD2	-	TGCAGTGCTAGGGAGACTAGCGGGAGTTTTGAGCAGTACTTC	CSARETSGSFEQYF
TRBJ1-1	TRBV4-1	-	few	TGCGCCAGCAGCCAAGATCAGGAGGCGAGCACTGAAGCTTTCTTT	CASSQDQEASTEAFF
TRBJ1-1	TRBV5-1	-	few	TGCGCCAGCAGGCCAGGGGAGGGGAACACTGAAGCTTTCTTT	CASRPGEGNTEAFF
TRBJ1-5	TRBV20-1	-	few	TGCAGTGCGTCACAGGGATATCAGCCCCAGCATTTT	CSASQGYQPQHF
TRBJ1-1	TRBV5-1	-	few	TGCGCCAGCAACCCGGGACACGAGAACACTGAAGCTTTCTTT	CASNPGHENTEAFF
TRBJ1-2	TRBV28	-	many	TGTGCCAGCAGTTTAAGCGCCGGGGGGTACTATGGCTACACCTTC	CASSLSAGGYYGYTF
TRBJ2-6	TRBV12-3/TRBV12-4	-	many	TGTGCCAGCAGTTTACAGGCCGGGTACTCTGGGGCCAACGTCCTGACTTTC	CASSLQAGYSGANVLTF
TRBJ2-3	TRBV11-2	-	-	TGTGCCAGCAGCTTAGCACGAGGAGTCACAGATACGCAGTATTTT	CASSLARGVTDTQYF
TRBJ2-7	TRBV6-5	-	few	TGTGCCAGCAGTTCCTTAACCGGGCCCGAGTTGGTCTACGAGCAGTACTTC	CASSSLTGPELVYEQYF
TRBJ1-1	TRBV6-1	TRBD1	few	TGTGCCAGCAGTACCACCAAGACAGGGGGGGGGAACACTGAAGCTTTCTTT	CASSTTKTGGGNTEAFF
TRBJ2-7	TRBV19	-	few	TGTGCCAGTAGTATTATTCTGGGGGCACGGGAGCAGTACTTC	CASSIILGAREQYF
TRBJ1-5	TRBV6-1	-	-	TGTGCCAGCTTCCGGGACAACGATCAGCCCCAGCATTTT	CASFRDNDQPQHF
TRBJ2-7	TRBV10-2	-	-	TGCGCCACCATACTAGCAGGCGAGCAGTACTTC	CATILAGEQYF
TRBJ1-1	TRBV10-2	-	many	TGCGCCAGCAAGCCCGCAGTAGTGAACACTGAAGCTTTCTTT	CASKPAVVNTEAFF
TRBJ2-7	TRBV5-1	-	few	TGCGCCAGCAGCACGCCGACTGAGACCTACGAGCAGTACTTC	CASSTPTETYEQYF
TRBJ1-1	TRBV29-1	-	-	TGCAGCGTTCAGAACTACTCGAGAACTGAAGCTTTCTTT	CSVQNYSRTEAFF
TRBJ2-7	TRBV7-2	-	few	TGTGCCAGCAGCTTACGGATGGACCACGGGGCCTACGAGCAGTACTTC	CASSLRMDHGAYEQYF
TRBJ1-3	TRBV12-3/TRBV12-4	TRBD1	few	TGTGCCAGCAGGGCCGTGACAGGGTATACTGGAAACACCATATATTTT	CASRAVTGYTGNTIYF
TRBJ1-1	TRBV10-3	-	-	TGTGCCATCAGTGATCCGGGACGGAAGAACACTGAAGCTTTCTTT	CAISDPGRKNTEAFF
TRBJ2-7	TRBV20-1	-	-	TGCAGTGCTAAAGACGGGACTTTCTACGAGCAGTACTTC	CSAKDGTFYEQYF
TRBJ2-5	TRBV6-2/TRBV6-3	-	-	TGTGCCAGCAGCTTAGGAGGAGAGACCCGGTACTTC	CASSLGGETRYF
TRBJ1-2	TRBV6-2/TRBV6-3	TRBD1	few	TGTGCCAGCAGTGCCGGGACAGGGGCTGGCTATGGCTACACCTTC	CASSAGTGAGYGYTF
TRBJ1-5	TRBV28	TRBD1	many	TGTGCCAGCAGGCCTCCGGGACAGGGTAGCCAGCCCCAGCATTTT	CASRPPGQGSQPQHF
TRBJ2-7	TRBV28	-	-	TGTGCCAGCAGTTTTTACAGCGACGAGCAGTACTTC	CASSFYSDEQYF
TRBJ1-2	TRBV20-1	-	-	TGCGGTGCTATGGGGGCCTACAACTATGGCTACACCTTC	CGAMGAYNYGYTF
TRBJ1-1	TRBV29-1	-	-	TGCAGCGTTGATCCGATATACGACACTGAAGCTTTCTTT	CSVDPIYDTEAFF
TRBJ1-1	TRBV29-1	-	few	TGCAGCGTCCCCTCGGCAGGGGCAACTGAAGCTTTCTTT	CSVPSAGATEAFF
TRBJ1-1	TRBV29-1	-	-	TGCAGCGTTCAACAAGGAGCCTCGGGGGCTTTCTTT	CSVQQGASGAFF
TRBJ1-2	TRBV6-1	TRBD1	-	TGTGCCAGCAGCATAACAGGGGCCTCTGGCTACACCTTC	CASSITGASGYTF